Below, 28 T cell receptor beta chains from the same sample are listed, as sequenced in a study of blood T cell repertoires in COVID-19. Produced via immunoSEQ multiplex PCR; TCRdb's table is partial and in-frame only. The table has about 90,000 clones, about 88% seen once. Sequencing was done on a sample of peripheral blood. The source is a man older than 75 with active or convalescent COVID-19.

The chain has TRBV5-1 and TRBJ2-3; 11 nucleotides align to TRBD2. V shed 3 bases and J 5 bases; nucleotides not matched to a gene: 8. This CDR3 has 16 amino acids. Germline V gene sequence: CDR1 SGHRS, CDR2 YFSETQ. CDR3 amino acids: CASSSPTSGSIDTQYF. The CDR3 DNA follows: TGCGCCAGCAGCTCGCCTACTAGCGGGAGTATAGATACGCAGTATTTT.

The V call is TRBV7-9, the J call TRBJ1-2, with D unresolved. Germline V gene sequence: CDR1 SEHNR, CDR2 FQNEAQ (reference sequence). V dropped 4 bases and J dropped 5 bases, with 8 bases sitting between them. The CDR3 length is 12 residues. As DNA, the CDR3 is TGTGCCAGCAGCTCCGACACATATGGCTACACCTTC. Translating gives CASSSDTYGYTF.

This clone showed up just once. The chain recombines TRBV14 with TRBJ2-6; 7 bases align to TRBD2. J gave up 2 bases and V 4 bases, and 14 bases lay outside the gene matches. The CDR3 has 19 amino acids. Germline V gene sequence: CDR1 SGHDN, CDR2 FVKESK. The CDR3 spells CASSRLNRGSTPGANVLTF. Written as DNA, the CDR3 is TGTGCCAGCAGCCGATTAAATCGCGGGAGTACCCCTGGGGCCAACGTCCTGACTTTC.

The genes are TRBV18 and TRBJ2-2; 8 bases align to TRBD1. This CDR3 has 15 amino acids. Germline CDR1 reads KGHSH; CDR2 reads LQKENI. V lost 7 bases to trimming and J lost 5 bases; unmatched junction nucleotides: 9. The CDR3 coding sequence is TGTGCCAGCTTGTCCGTTCGACAGGGGACCGGGGAGCTGTTTTTT. Encoded protein: CASLSVRQGTGELFF.

The chain links TRBV5-4 to TRBJ2-5; 8 bases agree with TRBD2. The V and J ends lost 2 bases and 5 bases, in that order; junction bases with no gene match: 8. The CDR3 is 15 amino acids. CDR1 and CDR2 from the germline V gene are SGHNT and YYREEE (reference sequence). The CDR3 protein is CASSFVTGGPETQYF. The CDR3 DNA reads TGTGCCAGCAGCTTTGTAACGGGAGGGCCCGAGACCCAGTACTTC.

This clone was observed a single time. V and J are TRBV13 and TRBJ2-2, with 7 bases fitting TRBD2. The CDR3 contains 16 residues. Losses at the gene ends were 4 bases for V and 3 bases for J; bases not matched to a gene: 8. CDR1 and CDR2 (germline): PRHDT, FYEKMQ (reference sequence). CDR3 region: CASSSGGGSDTGELFF. DNA of the CDR3: TGTGCCAGCAGCTCCGGCGGCGGGAGCGACACCGGGGAGCTGTTTTTT.

The chain couples TRBV19 to TRBJ1-1; TRBD1 is a possible D gene (6 bases). This CDR3 region has 19 residues. Germline CDR1 and CDR2: LNHDA and SQIVND (reference sequence). V was pared by 9 bases and J by 0 bases, with 29 bases between. CDR3 coding DNA: TGTGCCAGCTTGGGGGTTGTCGGCGTGGGGGCCGGCATGAACACTGAAGCTTTCTTT. Residues: CASLGVVGVGAGMNTEAFF.

The rearrangement joins TRBV7-8 to TRBJ2-7; perhaps TRBD1 as D (5 bases). Germline loops: CDR1 SGHVS, CDR2 FQNEAQ. The CDR3 runs to 13 residues. The V gene lost 5 bases and the J gene lost 3 bases, with 11 bases spanning the gap. The DNA for the CDR3 is TGTGCCAGCAGCCCTAGGGGTGGCTACGAGCAGTACTTC. It encodes CASSPRGGYEQYF.

The chain recombines TRBV14 with TRBJ2-1; 9 bases agree with TRBD1. CDR1 is SGHDN and CDR2 is FVKESK in the germline V gene. Trimming removed 5 bases from V and 4 bases from J; junction bases left unmatched: 6. The CDR3 sequence is 15 residues long. The CDR3 region is CASSSGQGIYNEQFF. CDR3 nucleotides: TGTGCCAGCAGCTCAGGACAGGGGATTTACAATGAGCAGTTCTTC.

This rearrangement joins TRBV5-4 to TRBJ1-2; the D gene is possibly TRBD1 (5 bases). The germline CDR1 and CDR2 sequences are SGHNT and YYREEE (reference sequence). Trimming shortened V by 0 bases and J by 0 bases, and 6 bases separated the two germline ends. The CDR3 has 14 residues. Here the CDR3 reads CASSLDRSNYGYTF. The CDR3, as DNA: TGTGCCAGCAGCTTGGACAGGTCTAACTATGGCTACACCTTC. Full variable domain (remainder filled in from reference TRBV5-4 and TRBJ1-2): ETGVTQSPTHLIKTRGQQVTLRCSSQSGHNTVSWYQQALGQGPQFIFQYYREEENGRGNFPPRFSGLQFPNYSSELNVNALELDDSALYLCASSLDRSNYGYTFGSGTRLTVV.

This clone was seen only a few times. The chain employs TRBV2 and TRBJ2-2, with 7 bases fitting TRBD1. The ends lost 7 bases at V and 5 bases at J; junction bases unmatched: 10. Per germline, CDR1 SNHLY and CDR2 FYNNEI. This CDR3 spans 15 amino acids. The CDR3 protein is CASTPLGTATGELFF. CDR3 bases: TGTGCCAGCACCCCCCTCGGGACAGCGACCGGGGAGCTGTTTTTT.

The chain is built from TRBV29-1 and TRBJ2-2; 12 bases are a match to TRBD1. V shed 5 bases and J 3 bases; nucleotides not matched to a gene: 10. This CDR3 has 17 residues. Germline lookup yields CDR1 SQVTM and CDR2 ANQGSEA. This CDR3 reads CSVRMTGTGGDTGELFF. The CDR3 DNA reads TGCAGCGTTCGAATGACCGGGACAGGGGGCGACACCGGGGAGCTGTTTTTT.

This clone showed up just once. The chain links TRBV9 to TRBJ2-1; 13 bases fit TRBD2. V trimming: 0 bases; J trimming: 0 bases; junction bases outside the gene matches: 9. The germline gives CDR1 SGDLS, CDR2 YYNGEE. CDR3 length: 20 residues. DNA for the CDR3: TGTGCCAGCAGCGTAGCCCCCGGGACTAGCGGGACCGCCTCCTACAATGAGCAGTTCTTC. Translating gives CASSVAPGTSGTASYNEQFF.

This rearrangement joins TRBV4-3 to TRBJ2-3; no definite D call. The germline V gene has CDR1 LGHNA and CDR2 YSLEER. This CDR3 comprises 16 residues. Trimming pared 0 bases from V and 1 base from J, leaving 11 bases between. This chain's CDR3 is CASSQDLKLGTDTQYF. For the CDR3, the DNA is TGCGCCAGCAGCCAAGATCTTAAGCTGGGCACAGATACGCAGTATTTT.

This chain links TRBV18 with TRBJ2-3, with 7 positions matching TRBD2. The CDR3 is 16 amino acids. Looked up from germline, CDR1 is KGHSH and CDR2 is LQKENI. V was pared by 0 bases and J by 2 bases, with 5 bases of the junction left unmatched. CDR3 DNA: TGTGCCAGCTCACCACCCAGCGGGAACCCCACAGATACGCAGTATTTT. The encoded protein is CASSPPSGNPTDTQYF.

This clone was observed once. This chain uses TRBV2 with TRBJ2-2; D is undetermined. Trimming stripped 4 bases from V and 6 bases from J, with 9 bases between. The length of the CDR3 is 13 residues. Germline V gene sequence: CDR1 SNHLY, CDR2 FYNNEI. The DNA for the CDR3 is TGTGCCAGCAGTGTGAGGCAAGCCGGGGAGCTGTTTTTT. This codes for CASSVRQAGELFF.

This clone turned up a few times. The chain recombines TRBV7-2 with TRBJ2-7; TRBD2 agrees at 9 bases. The CDR3 covers 14 residues. The V gene's germline CDR1 is SGHTA and CDR2 FQGNSA. J gave up 7 bases and V 6 bases, and 10 bases lay outside the gene matches. The CDR3 protein is CASSTVAGVREQYF. The CDR3 nucleotides are TGTGCCAGCAGTACGGTAGCGGGAGTGAGAGAGCAGTACTTC.

This clone occurred once. The chain couples TRBV14 to TRBJ2-2, with a weak D call TRBD1 (6 bases). V was trimmed by 3 bases and J by 0 bases, leaving 20 bases between them. Germline values: CDR1 SGHDN, CDR2 FVKESK. The CDR3 consists of 19 residues. This CDR3 reads CASSHGGLGHTANTGELFF. CDR3 bases: TGTGCCAGCAGCCACGGCGGACTGGGACATACCGCGAACACCGGGGAGCTGTTTTTT.

This chain uses TRBV5-1 with TRBJ1-1; 7 bases map to TRBD1. Germline V CDR1 and CDR2: SGHRS, YFSETQ. This CDR3 spans 14 amino acids. The V segment lost 0 bases and the J segment 3 bases; nucleotides outside the gene matches: 2. CDR3 loop: CASSLVQGDTEAFF. The CDR3 DNA sequence: TGCGCCAGCAGCTTGGTTCAGGGGGACACTGAAGCTTTCTTT.

This chain connects TRBV6-2 or TRBV6-3 to TRBJ2-2, with D perhaps matching TRBD2 (6 bases). The V end lost 6 bases, the J end lost 3 bases, and 17 bases lay between the germline ends. CDR3 size: 16 residues. Germline V gene data show CDR1 as MNHEY and CDR2 as SVGEGT. The DNA for the CDR3 is TGTGCCAGCAGCCATGGCCCTGGCGGGGACACCGGGGAGCTGTTTTTT. It is translated as CASSHGPGGDTGELFF.

In its sample, this clone was seen a few times. The chain carries TRBV15 and TRBJ2-7; D possibly corresponds to TRBD2 (5 bases). The germline V gene has CDR1 LNHNV and CDR2 YYDKDF (reference sequence). V lost 0 bases, J lost 0 bases, and 9 bases lay in between. The CDR3 is made up of 15 amino acids. The CDR3 reads CATSRDGRGSYEQYF. The CDR3 DNA is TGTGCCACCAGCAGAGATGGACGGGGCTCCTACGAGCAGTACTTC.

This clone occurred once. V gene TRBV7-2 combines with J gene TRBJ2-7, with D tentatively TRBD1 (5 bases). The CDR3 loop spans 12 amino acids. Per germline, CDR1 SGHTA and CDR2 FQGNSA. V lost 7 bases and J 0 bases, leaving 7 bases between the germline ends. Here the CDR3 reads CASKTGSYEQYF. CDR3 DNA: TGTGCCAGCAAAACAGGCTCCTACGAGCAGTACTTC.

This clone was seen only a few times. The chain recombines TRBV7-2 with TRBJ2-1; 13 nucleotides match TRBD2. V was clipped by 6 bases and J by 10 bases; unmatched bases: 6. This CDR3 has 14 amino acids. CDR1 SGHTA and CDR2 FQGNSA come from the germline V gene. Here the CDR3 DNA reads TGTGCCAGCAGGCGGACTAGCGGGAGTGGGGAGCAGTTCTTC. This translates into CASRRTSGSGEQFF.

The genes are TRBV28 and TRBJ1-2; D ambiguous. CDR1 and CDR2 from the germline V gene are MDHEN and SYDVKM. The length of the CDR3 is 10 residues. Trimming took off 6 bases at V and 5 bases at J, with 4 bases between the two ends. CDR3 sequence reads: CASSRYGYTF. As DNA, the CDR3 is TGTGCCAGCAGCCGGTATGGCTACACCTTC.

J is TRBJ1-3 and V is TRBV6-4; D gene unclear. V was cut by 3 bases and J by 0 bases, with 9 bases left in between. The CDR3 runs 15 residues. Germline assignment: CDR1 MRHNA and CDR2 SNTAGT. The CDR3 nucleotides read TGTGCCAGCAGTGAGAGTCACTACTCTGGAAACACCATATATTTT. Amino acid sequence: CASSESHYSGNTIYF.

The rearrangement uses TRBV19 and TRBJ2-2; 7 bases line up with TRBD2. V trimming: 7 bases; J trimming: 6 bases; junction bases outside the gene matches: 5. Germline loops: CDR1 LNHDA, CDR2 SQIVND (reference sequence). The CDR3 contains 13 residues. CDR3: CASNPGGSGELFF. The CDR3 nucleotides read TGTGCCAGTAATCCGGGAGGATCCGGGGAGCTGTTTTTT.

J is TRBJ2-7 and V is TRBV9; possible D gene TRBD2, 5 bases. Trimming took 3 bases from V and 6 from J, leaving 16 bases between them. Germline V gene sequence: CDR1 SGDLS, CDR2 YYNGEE. The CDR3 consists of 14 residues. CDR3 protein: CASSGSSRIGEQYF. The CDR3 DNA follows: TGTGCCAGCAGCGGCTCTAGCAGGATAGGCGAGCAGTACTTC.

The table lists this clone with a few counts. J is TRBJ2-1 and V is TRBV5-1; 12 bases match TRBD2. This CDR3 is built from 15 residues. Unmatched junction bases numbered 7, after V lost 4 bases and J lost 8 bases. Germline lookup yields CDR1 SGHRS and CDR2 YFSETQ. The CDR3 loop is CASSVSSGRGYEQFF. CDR3 nucleotides: TGCGCCAGCAGCGTATCTAGCGGGAGGGGCTATGAGCAGTTCTTC.